The 11 T cell receptor beta chains below were found in one sample sequenced in a study of human thymus T cells. Sequencing was performed with immunoSEQ multiplex PCR; in TCRdb, only in-frame clones are kept and a portion is missing. This table holds about 120,000 clones, just under 95% found once. From resections taken during corrective heart surgery, the thymus tissue was obtained. Material for sequencing was thymus tissue. The receptors derive from a boy in the first two years of life with a congenital heart defect but otherwise immunologically healthy.

The chain couples TRBV10-1 to TRBJ1-5, with D tentatively TRBD1 (5 bases). V lost 2 bases, J lost 7 bases, and 15 bases lay in between. Germline V gene data show CDR1 as WNHNN and CDR2 as SYGVQD (reference sequence). The length of the CDR3 is 15 residues. The CDR3 sequence is CASSEDIRVHQPQHF. CDR3 DNA sequence: TGCGCCAGCAGTGAGGATATCAGGGTTCACCAGCCCCAGCATTTT.

The chain uses TRBV4-2 and TRBJ2-5, with a tentative D call TRBD2 (6 bases). The CDR3 contains 14 residues. The V gene's germline CDR1 is LGHNA and CDR2 YNFKEQ. V dropped 5 bases and J dropped 1 base, with 11 bases sitting between them. The CDR3 is CASSTWTTQETQYF. Here the CDR3 DNA reads TGTGCCAGCAGCACTTGGACTACCCAAGAGACCCAGTACTTC.

V gene TRBV30 combines with J gene TRBJ1-5, with 9 bases fitting TRBD1. Germline V CDR1 and CDR2: GTSNPN, SVGIG (reference sequence). The ends lost 3 bases at V and 4 bases at J; junction bases unmatched: 4. This CDR3 is 14 amino acids long. CDR3: CAWSGDRVNQPQHF. The CDR3 nucleotides read TGTGCCTGGAGCGGGGACAGGGTAAATCAGCCCCAGCATTTT.

The rearrangement uses TRBV7-9 and TRBJ2-2, with 10 bases identical to TRBD1. Per the germline V gene, CDR1 is SEHNR and CDR2 is FQNEAQ (reference sequence). J gave up 4 bases and V 6 bases, and 5 bases lay outside the gene matches. The CDR3 totals 15 residues. This chain's CDR3 is CASRSDRGRTGELFF. The CDR3 DNA follows: TGTGCCAGCAGATCTGACAGGGGGCGCACCGGGGAGCTGTTTTTT.

The chain uses TRBV4-2 and TRBJ2-1; 9 positions match TRBD2. CDR3 size: 17 residues. Germline trimming cut 1 base from V and 8 bases from J; bases unmatched to any gene: 12. In germline, CDR1 is LGHNA, CDR2 YNFKEQ. The DNA of the CDR3 is TGTGCCAGCAGCCAAGTTCGTACGGGACTAGCTTTCGATGAGCAGTTCTTC. It codes for CASSQVRTGLAFDEQFF.

The CDR3 region is CASSLRLGDEQFF. In DNA form, the CDR3 reads TGTGCCAGCAGCTTAAGGCTAGGCGATGAGCAGTTCTTC. The rearrangement uses TRBV7-6 and TRBJ2-1; D uncertain. The V and J ends lost 2 bases and 8 bases respectively, with 10 bases between them. Germline V gives CDR1 SGHVS, CDR2 FNYEAQ. The CDR3 has 13 residues. Looking up the rest from reference TRBV7-6 and TRBJ2-1 gives the full variable domain: GAGVSQSPRYKVTKRGQDVALRCDPISGHVSLYWYRQALGQGPEFLTYFNYEAQQDKSGLPNDRFSAERPEGSISTLTIQRTEQRDSAMYRCASSLRLGDEQFFGPGTRLTVL.

This chain links TRBV28 with TRBJ2-3; no reliable D call. The CDR3 is 14 residues long. Germline assignment: CDR1 MDHEN and CDR2 SYDVKM. Trimming took off 7 bases at V and 2 bases at J, with 13 bases between the two ends. The CDR3, as DNA: TGTGCCAGCATCTCGGTCTTCCTCACAGATACGCAGTATTTT. This translates into CASISVFLTDTQYF.

The J gene is TRBJ1-2, the V gene TRBV14; TRBD1 aligns across 7 bases. Per germline, CDR1 SGHDN and CDR2 FVKESK. Trimming took 1 base from V and 8 from J; bases not matched to a gene: 10. The CDR3 runs to 15 residues. The chain's CDR3 is CASSQAWDSSYGYTF. DNA for the CDR3: TGTGCCAGCAGCCAAGCCTGGGACAGTAGTTACGGCTACACCTTC. Looking up the rest from reference TRBV14 and TRBJ1-2 gives the full variable domain: EAGVTQFPSHSVIEKGQTVTLRCDPISGHDNLYWYRRVMGKEIKFLLHFVKESKQDESGMPNNRFLAERTGGTYSTLKVQPAELEDSGVYFCASSQAWDSSYGYTFGSGTRLTVV.

The chain combines TRBV28 with TRBJ2-7, with a possible D match to TRBD2 (6 bases). This CDR3 region has 15 residues. V dropped 2 bases and J dropped 0 bases, with 11 bases sitting between them. Germline CDR1 MDHEN, CDR2 SYDVKM. The CDR3 loop is CASSLAGSPSYEQYF. DNA of the CDR3: TGTGCCAGCAGTTTAGCGGGGTCCCCCTCCTACGAGCAGTACTTC.

The chain uses TRBV4-1 and TRBJ2-7, with D possibly matching TRBD2 (5 bases). Germline assignment: CDR1 MGHRA and CDR2 YSYEKL. Trimming took 1 base from V and 1 from J, leaving 8 bases between them. CDR3 length: 14 amino acids. The CDR3 region has the DNA TGCGCCAGCAGCCAAGGTCCGGGGTCCTACGAGCAGTACTTC. Encoded protein: CASSQGPGSYEQYF.

This chain uses TRBV14 with TRBJ2-4, with a tentative D call TRBD2 (5 bases). CDR1 and CDR2 from the germline V gene are SGHDN and FVKESK. The V gene lost 4 bases and the J gene lost 7 bases, with 8 bases spanning the gap. The CDR3 is 12 amino acids. This CDR3 reads CASSRRGNIQYF. DNA of the CDR3: TGTGCCAGCAGCCGGAGAGGGAACATTCAGTACTTC. Full variable domain (rest looked up from reference TRBV14 and TRBJ2-4): EAGVTQFPSHSVIEKGQTVTLRCDPISGHDNLYWYRRVMGKEIKFLLHFVKESKQDESGMPNNRFLAERTGGTYSTLKVQPAELEDSGVYFCASSRRGNIQYFGAGTRLSVL.